Shown below are 28 T cell receptor beta chains from a single sample sequenced in a study of T cell repertoires in cytomegalovirus infection. TCRdb re-analysed the reads in MiXCR, keeping a single row per CDR3 protein. The table lists some 220,000 distinct CDR3 sequences, approximately 13% of them singletons, with 1.5% to 2% in the top ten. The sample was PBMCs. The source is a human donor in good health (CMV status not recorded). Some clones in this sample may be carry-over from other donors' samples.

The chain uses TRBV10-3 and TRBJ2-1, with D possibly TRBD1 on 5 matching bases. The V end was cut by 8 bases, the J end by 5 bases, with 16 bases between. The CDR3 extends over 14 amino acids. Per the germline V gene, CDR1 is ENHRY and CDR2 is SYGVKD. In nucleotides, the CDR3 is TGTGCCATCGGGGCGGCCCCAAGTGACAATGAGCAGTTCTTC. Its protein product is CAIGAAPSDNEQFF.

The gene calls are TRBV19 and TRBJ2-1; TRBD2 aligns across 11 bases. Germline V gene lookup returns CDR1 LNHDA and CDR2 SQIVND (reference sequence). Trimming cost V 0 bases and J 2 bases; bases outside gene matches: 6. The CDR3 covers 18 residues. CDR3 nucleotide sequence: TGTGCCAGTAGTATAGAACTTACACTAGCGGGAGCCTACAATGAGCAGTTCTTC. This encodes CASSIELTLAGAYNEQFF.

This clonotype has ten or more counts. V gene TRBV6-4 combines with J gene TRBJ1-5, with TRBD1 as a possible D gene (5 bases). In germline, CDR1 is MRHNA, CDR2 SNTAGT. The V end lost 4 bases, the J end lost 2 bases, and 12 bases lay between the germline ends. The CDR3 sequence is 15 residues long. Here the CDR3 reads CASSADAGGNQPQHF. DNA of the CDR3: TGTGCCAGCAGTGCAGACGCGGGGGGCAATCAGCCCCAGCATTTT.

This clonotype appeared many times. The gene calls are TRBV12-3 or TRBV12-4 and TRBJ2-1, with 10 bases identical to TRBD1. The CDR3 is 14 amino acids. The J segment lost 7 bases and the V segment lost 5 bases, leaving 5 bases of the junction unmatched. The CDR3 DNA reads as TGTGCCAGCAGTCCGGGACAGGGGTTGAATGAGCAGTTCTTC. This codes for CASSPGQGLNEQFF.

This clonotype has just a few counts. This CDR3 is CSVRRDGTEAFF. CDR3 DNA sequence: TGCAGCGTCCGGAGGGATGGCACTGAAGCTTTCTTT. The chain links TRBV29-1 to TRBJ1-1; D not resolved. Trimming shortened V by 6 bases and J by 4 bases, and 12 bases separated the two germline ends. Germline CDR1 SQVTM, CDR2 ANQGSEA. This CDR3 has 12 amino acids.

The table lists this clonotype with a few counts. The rearrangement joins TRBV6-5 to TRBJ1-2; weak D call: TRBD1 (6 bases). In germline, CDR1 is MNHEY, CDR2 SVGAGI. The CDR3 contains 14 residues. The V and J ends lost 6 bases and 4 bases respectively, with 15 bases between them. The CDR3: CASSPPGAGYGYTF. The CDR3 DNA sequence: TGTGCCAGCAGCCCTCCAGGGGCTGGCTATGGCTACACCTTC.

A few counts support this clonotype. The gene calls are TRBV2 and TRBJ2-7; no clear D. The germline V and J ends were trimmed by 4 bases and 2 bases, with 15 bases remaining between them. Germline V gene sequence: CDR1 SNHLY, CDR2 FYNNEI. This CDR3 has 15 residues. The CDR3 here is CASSVLRASTYEQYF. The CDR3 coding sequence is TGTGCCAGCAGTGTTCTCCGCGCTTCAACCTACGAGCAGTACTTC.

This clonotype was found many times. The chain links TRBV28 to TRBJ1-1; 7 bases map to TRBD1. The J segment lost 3 bases and the V segment lost 5 bases, leaving 9 bases of the junction unmatched. Germline values: CDR1 MDHEN, CDR2 SYDVKM. The CDR3 is made up of 15 amino acids. As DNA, the CDR3 is TGTGCCAGCAGTCCAAGACAGGGTTGGGACACTGAAGCTTTCTTT. This sequence encodes CASSPRQGWDTEAFF.

This clonotype was seen repeatedly, ten times or more. The chain joins TRBV6-2 or TRBV6-3 to TRBJ1-1, with a possible D match to TRBD1 (5 bases). Germline CDR1 and CDR2: MNHEY and SVGEGT. There are 16 residues in the CDR3. Between the trimmed V and J ends, which lost 2 bases and 0 bases, there was a span of 13 bases. The CDR3 DNA follows: TGTGCCAGCAGTTACATCGCGGGGACGTTGAACACTGAAGCTTTCTTT. Translated: CASSYIAGTLNTEAFF.

This clonotype was seen ten or more times. The DNA for the CDR3 is TGTGCCAGCCACGGGAGGAGCGTCTCCTACGAGCAGTACTTC. Translated: CASHGRSVSYEQYF. The rearrangement uses TRBV28 and TRBJ2-7; TRBD2 matches at 7 bases. Germline trimming cut 8 bases from V and 0 bases from J; bases unmatched to any gene: 7. Germline V lookup: CDR1 MDHEN, CDR2 SYDVKM. This CDR3 comprises 14 residues. The whole variable domain, remainder taken from reference TRBV28 and TRBJ2-7, is DVKVTQSSRYLVKRTGEKVFLECVQDMDHENMFWYRQDPGLGLRLIYFSYDVKMKEKGDIPEGYSVSREKKERFSLILESASTNQTSMYLCASHGRSVSYEQYFGPGTRLTVT.

The gene calls are TRBV5-1 and TRBJ2-2, with 9 positions matching TRBD2. The CDR3 extends over 18 amino acids. Losses at the gene ends were 0 bases for V and 0 bases for J; bases not matched to a gene: 6. In germline, CDR1 is SGHRS, CDR2 YFSETQ. The CDR3, as DNA: TGCGCCAGCAGCTTGGCGCTAGCGGGAACCTCGAACACCGGGGAGCTGTTTTTT. It is translated as CASSLALAGTSNTGELFF.

J is TRBJ1-3 and V is TRBV23-1; a possible D gene is TRBD1 (5 bases). TRBV23-1 is an open reading frame, and its role is uncertain. V gave up 0 bases and J gave up 0 bases, with 18 bases separating them. The CDR3 runs to 19 residues. The CDR3 coding sequence is TGCGCCAGCAGTCAATCGGGGGTGGAACGGAAGAGCTCTGGAAACACCATATATTTT. This gives the protein CASSQSGVERKSSGNTIYF.

The CDR3 protein is CSVVRGTDTQYF. The CDR3 nucleotides read TGCAGCGTTGTGAGGGGGACAGATACGCAGTATTTT. This chain uses TRBV29-1 with TRBJ2-3; D is possibly TRBD1 (6 bases). This CDR3 has 12 amino acids. V lost 4 bases to trimming and J lost 3 bases, with 8 bases between them. CDR1 SQVTM and CDR2 ANQGSEA come from the germline V gene.

This chain connects TRBV12-3 or TRBV12-4 to TRBJ2-1, with 10 positions matching TRBD2. V shed 3 bases, J shed 7 bases, and the junction held 6 bases outside the gene matches. CDR3 length: 15 residues. CDR3 coding DNA: TGTGCCAGCAGTTTTCTAGCGGGAGCTGTAAATGAGCAGTTCTTC. Its protein product is CASSFLAGAVNEQFF.

This clonotype was picked up a small number of times. The V gene is TRBV29-1, the J gene TRBJ1-2, with 9 nucleotides matching TRBD1. The CDR3 has 11 amino acids. J was trimmed by 6 bases and V by 6 bases; bases with no gene match: 2. The germline V gene encodes CDR1 SQVTM and CDR2 ANQGSEA. The CDR3 sequence: CSVGTGNGYTF. DNA of the CDR3: TGCAGCGTAGGGACAGGGAATGGCTACACCTTC.

This clonotype occurred a few times. The V gene is TRBV15, the J gene TRBJ1-4; TRBD1 might be the D (6 bases). Germline V CDR1 and CDR2: LNHNV, YYDKDF (reference sequence). The CDR3 is made up of 16 amino acids. Trimming stripped 2 bases from V and 3 bases from J, with 13 bases between. The CDR3 DNA reads TGTGCCACCAGCAGACCGTTCAGGGGACCTAATGAAAAACTGTTTTTT. Amino acid sequence: CATSRPFRGPNEKLFF.

A few counts support this clonotype. The chain links TRBV25-1 to TRBJ2-3; D not certain. V was clipped by 4 bases and J by 9 bases, with 11 bases between them. The CDR3 is 12 amino acids. The germline V gene has CDR1 MGHDK and CDR2 SYGVNS. As DNA, the CDR3 is TGTGCCAGCAGTGTTACGACCAGGACGCAGTATTTT. Translation: CASSVTTRTQYF.

This clonotype has just a few counts. This chain joins TRBV7-9 and TRBJ2-7; D call uncertain. Trimming took 5 bases from V and 4 from J, leaving 12 bases between them. CDR1 and CDR2 from the germline V gene are SEHNR and FQNEAQ (reference sequence). The CDR3 spans 13 residues. The CDR3 here is CASSPSLSYEQYF. As DNA, the CDR3 is TGTGCCAGCAGCCCGTCGCTCTCATACGAGCAGTACTTC.

This clonotype was detected only a few times. The J gene is TRBJ2-7, the V gene TRBV20-1; 13 bases are a match to TRBD2. The CDR3 covers 15 residues. The junction had 10 bases not matched to a gene; V was cut back by 5 bases and J by 6 bases. In germline, CDR1 is DFQATT, CDR2 SNEGSKA (reference sequence). CDR3 bases: TGCAGTGCTGTTGGACTAGCGGGAGTCTCGGCCGAGCAGTACTTC. This gives the protein CSAVGLAGVSAEQYF.

This clonotype was counted ten times or more. The V call is TRBV29-1, the J call TRBJ1-2, with unresolved D. This CDR3 region has 13 residues. Germline V gives CDR1 SQVTM, CDR2 ANQGSEA. With 5 bases removed from V and 6 bases from J, the gap between germline ends came to 16 bases. Here the CDR3 DNA reads TGCAGCGTTATGGCGTCCACCTTTGATGGCTACACCTTC. It encodes CSVMASTFDGYTF.

This clonotype appeared many times. The chain employs TRBV29-1 and TRBJ2-1; 8 bases are a match to TRBD2. The CDR3 length is 15 residues. Germline loops: CDR1 SQVTM, CDR2 ANQGSEA. V lost 3 bases and J lost 5; bases outside the gene matches: 9. This CDR3 reads CSVDGLAGNDNEQFF. The CDR3 bases are TGCAGCGTTGATGGCCTAGCGGGTAACGACAATGAGCAGTTCTTC.

This sequence joins TRBV4-1 and TRBJ2-3; D gene ambiguous. The germline V gene encodes CDR1 MGHRA and CDR2 YSYEKL. This CDR3 has 14 amino acids. V shed 2 bases and J shed 0 bases, with 6 bases lying between them. The CDR3 reads CASSQRASTDTQYF. The CDR3 nucleotides are TGCGCCAGCAGCCAAAGGGCTAGCACAGATACGCAGTATTTT.

This clonotype was seen many times. The chain recombines TRBV7-2 with TRBJ1-1, with TRBD1 matching 8 bases. Germline-derived CDR1 and CDR2 are SGHTA and FQGNSA. V gave up 5 bases and J gave up 5 bases; unmatched junction bases: 16. CDR3 size: 17 residues. Written as DNA, the CDR3 is TGTGCCAGCAGCCCCAATACTCTTCGGGGGACAGGAACTGAAGCTTTCTTT. As protein: CASSPNTLRGTGTEAFF.

This clonotype was counted at least ten times. The CDR3: CASSLGPKETQYF. The CDR3 DNA is TGTGCCAGCAGCTTAGGGCCAAAAGAGACCCAGTACTTC. The chain links TRBV7-2 to TRBJ2-5; D not certain. The CDR3 sequence is 13 residues long. The germline V gene encodes CDR1 SGHTA and CDR2 FQGNSA. Trimming left V 1 base short and J 3 bases short, with 6 bases between. The full variable domain, in which reference TRBV7-2 and TRBJ2-5 provide the parts outside the CDR3, is GAGVSQSPSNKVTEKGKDVELRCDPISGHTALYWYRQSLGQGLEFLIYFQGNSAPDKSGLPSDRFSAERTGGSVSTLTIQRTQQEDSAVYLCASSLGPKETQYFGPGTRLLVL.

This clonotype was counted at least ten times. The rearrangement links TRBV7-2 to TRBJ2-2; possible D gene TRBD2, 6 bases. Deletions cut 0 bases from V and 6 bases from J, with 14 bases between. This CDR3 has 16 residues. Germline V lookup: CDR1 SGHTA, CDR2 FQGNSA. The CDR3 DNA is TGTGCCAGCAGCTTAGCCCAACTAGCCCCAGCCGGGGAGCTGTTTTTT. Translating it yields CASSLAQLAPAGELFF.

This clonotype was detected only a few times. This sequence joins TRBV4-3 and TRBJ2-4, with TRBD1 as a possible D gene (5 bases). V was cut by 4 bases and J by 0 bases, with 13 bases left in between. Germline-derived CDR1 and CDR2 are LGHNA and YSLEER. The CDR3 covers 16 residues. The CDR3 loop reads CASSPKGAVAKNIQYF. The DNA of the CDR3 is TGCGCCAGCAGCCCGAAAGGGGCAGTAGCCAAAAACATTCAGTACTTC.

The CDR3 region is CASSPGLAGGINEQYF. As DNA, the CDR3 is TGTGCCAGCAGCCCCGGACTAGCGGGGGGAATCAACGAGCAGTACTTC. The V call is TRBV6-2 or TRBV6-3, the J call TRBJ2-7; TRBD2 agrees at 14 bases. The CDR3 extends over 16 amino acids. V dropped 6 bases and J dropped 5; count of bases not matched to a gene: 9. CDR1 is MNHEY and CDR2 is SVGEGT in the germline V gene.

The chain uses TRBV5-1 and TRBJ2-3, with 9 bases aligning to TRBD2. After removal of 0 bases from V and 1 base from J, the junction contained 9 bases not matched to a gene. The CDR3 is 18 amino acids. CDR1 is SGHRS, CDR2 YFSETQ, per germline. The CDR3: CASSLDSSGRWGTDTQYF. CDR3 DNA: TGCGCCAGCAGCTTGGATAGTAGCGGGAGATGGGGCACAGATACGCAGTATTTT.